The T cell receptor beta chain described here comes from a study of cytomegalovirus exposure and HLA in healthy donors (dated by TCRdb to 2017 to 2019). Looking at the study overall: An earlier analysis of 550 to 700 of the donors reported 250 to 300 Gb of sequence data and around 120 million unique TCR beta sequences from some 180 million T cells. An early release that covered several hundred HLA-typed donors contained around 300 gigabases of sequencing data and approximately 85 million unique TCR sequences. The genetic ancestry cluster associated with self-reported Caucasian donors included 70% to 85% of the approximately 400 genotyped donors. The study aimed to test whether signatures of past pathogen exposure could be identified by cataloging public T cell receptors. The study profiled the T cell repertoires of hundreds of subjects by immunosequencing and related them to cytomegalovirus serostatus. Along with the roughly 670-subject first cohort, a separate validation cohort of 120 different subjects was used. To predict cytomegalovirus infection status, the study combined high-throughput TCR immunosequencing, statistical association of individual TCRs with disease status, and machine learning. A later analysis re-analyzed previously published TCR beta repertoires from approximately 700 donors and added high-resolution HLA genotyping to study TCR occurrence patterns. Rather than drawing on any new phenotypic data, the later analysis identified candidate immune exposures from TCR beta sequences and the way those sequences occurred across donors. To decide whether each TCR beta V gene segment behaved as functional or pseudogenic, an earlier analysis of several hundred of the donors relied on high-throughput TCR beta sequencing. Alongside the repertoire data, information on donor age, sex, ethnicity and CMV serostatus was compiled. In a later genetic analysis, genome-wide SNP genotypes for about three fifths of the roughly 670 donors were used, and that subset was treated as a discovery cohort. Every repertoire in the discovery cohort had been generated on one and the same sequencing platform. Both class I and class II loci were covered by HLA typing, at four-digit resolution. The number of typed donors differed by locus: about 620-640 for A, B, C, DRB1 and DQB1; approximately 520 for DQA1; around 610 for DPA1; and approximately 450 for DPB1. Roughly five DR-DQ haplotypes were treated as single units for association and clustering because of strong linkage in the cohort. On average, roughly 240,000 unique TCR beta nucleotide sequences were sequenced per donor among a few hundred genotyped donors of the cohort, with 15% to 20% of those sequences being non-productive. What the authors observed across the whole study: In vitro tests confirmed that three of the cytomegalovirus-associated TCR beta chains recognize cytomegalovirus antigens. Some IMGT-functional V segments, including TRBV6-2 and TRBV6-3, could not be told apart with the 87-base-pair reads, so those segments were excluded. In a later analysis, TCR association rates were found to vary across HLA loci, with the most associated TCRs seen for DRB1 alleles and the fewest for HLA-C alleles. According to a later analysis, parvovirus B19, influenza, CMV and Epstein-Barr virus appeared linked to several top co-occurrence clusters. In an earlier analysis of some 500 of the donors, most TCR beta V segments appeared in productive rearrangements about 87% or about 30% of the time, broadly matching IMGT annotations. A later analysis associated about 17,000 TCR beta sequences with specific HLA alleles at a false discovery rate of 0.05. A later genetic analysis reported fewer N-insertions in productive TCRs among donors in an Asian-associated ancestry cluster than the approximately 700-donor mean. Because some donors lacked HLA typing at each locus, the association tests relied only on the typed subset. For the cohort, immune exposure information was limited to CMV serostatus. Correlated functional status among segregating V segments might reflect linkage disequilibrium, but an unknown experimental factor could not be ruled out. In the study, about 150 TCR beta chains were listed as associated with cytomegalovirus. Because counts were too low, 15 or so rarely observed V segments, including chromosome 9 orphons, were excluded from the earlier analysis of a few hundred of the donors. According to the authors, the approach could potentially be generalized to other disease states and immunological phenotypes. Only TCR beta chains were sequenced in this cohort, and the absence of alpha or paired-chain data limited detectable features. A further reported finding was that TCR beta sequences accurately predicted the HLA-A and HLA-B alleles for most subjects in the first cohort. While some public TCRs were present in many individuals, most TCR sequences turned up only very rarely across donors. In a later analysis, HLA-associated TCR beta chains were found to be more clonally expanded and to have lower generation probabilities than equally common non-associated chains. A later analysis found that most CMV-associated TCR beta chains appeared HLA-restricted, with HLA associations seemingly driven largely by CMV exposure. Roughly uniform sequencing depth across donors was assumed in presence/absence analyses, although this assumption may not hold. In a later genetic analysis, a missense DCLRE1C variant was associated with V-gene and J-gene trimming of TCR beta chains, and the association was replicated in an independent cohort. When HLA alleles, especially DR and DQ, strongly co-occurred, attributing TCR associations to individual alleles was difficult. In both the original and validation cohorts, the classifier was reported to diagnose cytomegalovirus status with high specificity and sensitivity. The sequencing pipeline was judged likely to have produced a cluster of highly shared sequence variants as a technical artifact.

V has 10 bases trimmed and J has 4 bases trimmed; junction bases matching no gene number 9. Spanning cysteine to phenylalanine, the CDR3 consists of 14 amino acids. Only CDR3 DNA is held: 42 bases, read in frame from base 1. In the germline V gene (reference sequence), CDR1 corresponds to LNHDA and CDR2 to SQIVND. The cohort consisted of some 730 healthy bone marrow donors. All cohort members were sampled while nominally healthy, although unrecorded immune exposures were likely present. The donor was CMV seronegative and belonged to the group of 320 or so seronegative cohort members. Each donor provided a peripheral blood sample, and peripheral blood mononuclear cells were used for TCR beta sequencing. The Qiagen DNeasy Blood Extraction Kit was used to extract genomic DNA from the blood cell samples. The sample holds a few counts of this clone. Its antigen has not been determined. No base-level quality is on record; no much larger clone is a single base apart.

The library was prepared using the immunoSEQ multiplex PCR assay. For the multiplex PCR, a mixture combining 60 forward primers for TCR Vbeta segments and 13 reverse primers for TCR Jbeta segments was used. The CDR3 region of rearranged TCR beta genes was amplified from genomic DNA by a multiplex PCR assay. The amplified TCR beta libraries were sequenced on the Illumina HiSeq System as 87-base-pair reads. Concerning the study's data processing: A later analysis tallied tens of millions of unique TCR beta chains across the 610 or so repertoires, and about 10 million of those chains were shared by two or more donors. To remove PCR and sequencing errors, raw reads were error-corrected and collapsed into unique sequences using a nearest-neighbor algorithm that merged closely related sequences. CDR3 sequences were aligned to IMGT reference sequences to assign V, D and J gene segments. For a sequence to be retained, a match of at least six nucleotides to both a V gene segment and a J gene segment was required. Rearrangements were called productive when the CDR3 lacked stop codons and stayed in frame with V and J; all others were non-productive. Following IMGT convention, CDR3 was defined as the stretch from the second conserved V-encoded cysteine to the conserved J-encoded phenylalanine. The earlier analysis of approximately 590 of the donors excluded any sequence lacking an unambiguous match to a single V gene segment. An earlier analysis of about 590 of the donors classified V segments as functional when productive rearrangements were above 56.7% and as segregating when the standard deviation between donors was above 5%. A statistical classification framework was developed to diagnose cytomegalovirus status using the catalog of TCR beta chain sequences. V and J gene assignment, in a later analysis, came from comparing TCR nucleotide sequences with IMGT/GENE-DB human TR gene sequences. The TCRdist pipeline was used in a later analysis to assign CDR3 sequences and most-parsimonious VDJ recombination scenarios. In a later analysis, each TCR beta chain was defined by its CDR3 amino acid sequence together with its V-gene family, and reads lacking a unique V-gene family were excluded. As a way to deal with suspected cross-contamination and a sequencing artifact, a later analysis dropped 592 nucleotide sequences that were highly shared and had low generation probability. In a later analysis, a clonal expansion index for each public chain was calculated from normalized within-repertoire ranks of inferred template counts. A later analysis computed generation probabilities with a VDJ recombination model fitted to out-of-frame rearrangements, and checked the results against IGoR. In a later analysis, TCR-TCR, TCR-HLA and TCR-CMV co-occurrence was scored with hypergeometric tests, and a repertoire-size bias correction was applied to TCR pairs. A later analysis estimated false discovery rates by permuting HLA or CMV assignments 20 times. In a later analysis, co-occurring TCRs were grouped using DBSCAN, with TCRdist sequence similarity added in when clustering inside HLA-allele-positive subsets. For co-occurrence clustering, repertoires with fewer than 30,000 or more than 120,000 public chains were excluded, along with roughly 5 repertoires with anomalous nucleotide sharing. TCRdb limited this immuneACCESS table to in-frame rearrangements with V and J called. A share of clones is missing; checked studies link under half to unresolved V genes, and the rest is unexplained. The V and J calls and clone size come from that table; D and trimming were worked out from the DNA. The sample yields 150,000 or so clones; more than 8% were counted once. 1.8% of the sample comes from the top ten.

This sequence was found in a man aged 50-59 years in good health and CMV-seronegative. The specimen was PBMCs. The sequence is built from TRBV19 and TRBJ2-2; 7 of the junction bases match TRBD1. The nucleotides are TGTGCCACTTCAAGGGGGCCGGTCACCGGGGAGCTGTTTTTT. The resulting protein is CATSRGPVTGELFF.